This is a list of T cell receptor beta chains from one sample in a study of blood T cells in healthy people across ages. MiXCR, applied by TCRdb to the 5' RACE reads, yields one record per CDR3 protein. The top ten clones hold about 0.69% of a sample with around 1,000,000 distinct CDR3 sequences, less than 25% of them seen once. This same sample was also taken into another study, of T cells of mothers and their children.

Sequencing was carried out using blood. These receptors originate from a girl aged 2 to 9 in good health. CDR3s include the opening cysteine and the closing phenylalanine or tryptophan. A D gene is named only where the DNA matches it firmly. Some rows mark clone size as missing; the rest say once, few, many or name a class of expanded clone.

d_call: TRBD2; cdr3_length: 16; j_call: TRBJ2-2; v_call: TRBV28; clone_size: few; cdr3_aa: CASSLILAEYTGELFF; cdr3_nt: TGTGCCAGCAGTTTAATCCTAGCGGAGTACACCGGGGAGCTGTTTTTT
d_call: TRBD1; cdr3_length: 13; j_call: TRBJ1-1; v_call: TRBV29-1; clone_size: few; cdr3_aa: CSADRAGGTEAFF; cdr3_nt: TGCAGCGCGGACAGGGCGGGGGGCACTGAAGCTTTCTTT
d_call: NA; cdr3_length: 15; j_call: TRBJ1-2; v_call: TRBV11-2; clone_size: few; cdr3_aa: CASRGLGVRDYGYTF; cdr3_nt: TGTGCCAGCAGGGGGTTGGGTGTACGCGACTATGGCTACACCTTC
d_call: TRBD2; cdr3_length: 19; j_call: TRBJ2-5; v_call: TRBV5-8; clone_size: NA; cdr3_aa: CASSLGVRLAGRYQETQYF; cdr3_nt: TGTGCCAGCAGCTTGGGTGTGCGGCTAGCGGGCAGGTACCAAGAGACCCAGTACTTC
d_call: NA; cdr3_length: 15; j_call: TRBJ2-3; v_call: TRBV20-1; clone_size: NA; cdr3_aa: CSAAKGRFTQDTQYF; cdr3_nt: TGCAGTGCTGCGAAGGGGAGGTTTACACAAGATACGCAGTATTTT
d_call: TRBD2; cdr3_length: 18; j_call: TRBJ2-3; v_call: TRBV7-9; clone_size: few; cdr3_aa: CASSFPGGGTKRTDTQYF; cdr3_nt: TGTGCCAGCAGCTTCCCTGGCGGGGGGACTAAACGCACAGATACGCAGTATTTT
d_call: NA; cdr3_length: 11; j_call: TRBJ1-1; v_call: TRBV20-1; clone_size: NA; cdr3_aa: CSAEMNTEAFF; cdr3_nt: TGCAGTGCCGAGATGAACACTGAAGCTTTCTTT
d_call: NA; cdr3_length: 11; j_call: TRBJ1-4; v_call: TRBV19; clone_size: few; cdr3_aa: CASRELRRLFF; cdr3_nt: TGTGCCAGTAGAGAACTAAGAAGACTGTTTTTT
d_call: TRBD1; cdr3_length: 15; j_call: TRBJ2-7; v_call: TRBV7-8; clone_size: NA; cdr3_aa: CASSIGGGQAYEQYF; cdr3_nt: TGTGCCAGCAGCATAGGAGGTGGACAGGCCTACGAGCAGTACTTC
d_call: TRBD1; cdr3_length: 15; j_call: TRBJ1-2; v_call: TRBV6-6; clone_size: few; cdr3_aa: CASSPTDRWNYGYTF; cdr3_nt: TGTGCCAGCAGTCCCACGGACAGGTGGAACTATGGCTACACCTTC
d_call: NA; cdr3_length: 16; j_call: TRBJ2-7; v_call: TRBV5-1; clone_size: NA; cdr3_aa: CASSLVIQSDYYEQYF; cdr3_nt: TGCGCCAGCAGCTTGGTGATCCAGAGCGACTACTACGAGCAGTACTTC
d_call: NA; cdr3_length: 15; j_call: TRBJ2-1; v_call: TRBV28; clone_size: NA; cdr3_aa: CASIPGSAGYNEQFF; cdr3_nt: TGTGCCAGCATACCCGGGAGTGCTGGATACAATGAGCAGTTCTTC
d_call: TRBD1; cdr3_length: 16; j_call: TRBJ2-5; v_call: TRBV12-3/TRBV12-4; clone_size: few; cdr3_aa: CASSLTSADRLETQYF; cdr3_nt: TGTGCCAGCAGTTTAACGTCAGCGGACAGGCTGGAGACCCAGTACTTC
d_call: TRBD2; cdr3_length: 15; j_call: TRBJ2-7; v_call: TRBV2; clone_size: NA; cdr3_aa: CASIWGREVIVEQYF; cdr3_nt: TGTGCCAGCATATGGGGGCGGGAGGTAATTGTCGAGCAGTACTTC
d_call: TRBD1; cdr3_length: 15; j_call: TRBJ1-3; v_call: TRBV4-1; clone_size: many; cdr3_aa: CASSPTGASGNTIYF; cdr3_nt: TGCGCCAGCAGCCCCACAGGGGCCTCTGGAAACACCATATATTTT
d_call: TRBD1; cdr3_length: 18; j_call: TRBJ2-6; v_call: TRBV4-1; clone_size: NA; cdr3_aa: CASSQGGTGQGGANVLTF; cdr3_nt: TGCGCCAGCAGCCAAGGGGGGACAGGGCAAGGTGGGGCCAACGTCCTGACTTTC
d_call: NA; cdr3_length: 16; j_call: TRBJ2-7; v_call: TRBV7-2; clone_size: few; cdr3_aa: CASSLKGTSSSYEQYF; cdr3_nt: TGTGCCAGCAGCTTAAAAGGGACCTCCAGCTCCTACGAGCAGTACTTC
d_call: NA; cdr3_length: 13; j_call: TRBJ1-2; v_call: TRBV10-3; clone_size: few; cdr3_aa: CAISADFNYGYTF; cdr3_nt: TGTGCCATCAGTGCCGACTTTAACTATGGCTACACCTTC
d_call: NA; cdr3_length: 12; j_call: TRBJ1-6; v_call: TRBV13; clone_size: few; cdr3_aa: CASTRTNSPLHF; cdr3_nt: TGTGCCAGCACAAGGACCAATTCACCCCTCCACTTT
d_call: TRBD1; cdr3_length: 13; j_call: TRBJ2-4; v_call: TRBV25-1; clone_size: NA; cdr3_aa: CASSPQGADIQYF; cdr3_nt: TGTGCCAGCAGTCCCCAGGGGGCAGACATTCAGTACTTC
d_call: TRBD2; cdr3_length: 18; j_call: TRBJ2-1; v_call: TRBV20-1; clone_size: NA; cdr3_aa: CSAKTFEMGLAAYNEQFF; cdr3_nt: TGCAGTGCTAAGACATTTGAGATGGGACTAGCGGCTTACAATGAGCAGTTCTTC
d_call: NA; cdr3_length: 14; j_call: TRBJ1-4; v_call: TRBV11-2; clone_size: many; cdr3_aa: CASSFWRMQEKLFF; cdr3_nt: TGTGCCAGCAGCTTTTGGCGTATGCAAGAAAAACTGTTTTTT
d_call: NA; cdr3_length: 13; j_call: TRBJ1-4; v_call: TRBV6-2/TRBV6-3; clone_size: few; cdr3_aa: CASSYVAREKLFF; cdr3_nt: TGTGCCAGCAGTTACGTAGCGAGGGAAAAACTGTTTTTT
d_call: TRBD2; cdr3_length: 15; j_call: TRBJ2-5; v_call: TRBV11-2; clone_size: NA; cdr3_aa: CASRAQREVLETQYF; cdr3_nt: TGTGCCAGCAGGGCCCAGCGGGAGGTTCTAGAGACCCAGTACTTC
d_call: TRBD2; cdr3_length: 16; j_call: TRBJ2-1; v_call: TRBV24-1; clone_size: NA; cdr3_aa: CATSDPLLAGGVGQFF; cdr3_nt: TGTGCCACCAGTGATCCACTTCTAGCGGGAGGCGTCGGGCAGTTCTTC
d_call: NA; cdr3_length: 13; j_call: TRBJ1-1; v_call: TRBV6-5; clone_size: NA; cdr3_aa: CASSNSRNTEAFF; cdr3_nt: TGTGCCAGCAGCAACAGTAGGAACACTGAAGCTTTCTTT
d_call: NA; cdr3_length: 12; j_call: TRBJ2-5; v_call: TRBV2; clone_size: few; cdr3_aa: CASGEGQETQYF; cdr3_nt: TGTGCCAGCGGAGAGGGTCAAGAGACCCAGTACTTC
d_call: TRBD1; cdr3_length: 15; j_call: TRBJ2-5; v_call: TRBV12-3/TRBV12-4; clone_size: few; cdr3_aa: CASSLGQGYQETQYF; cdr3_nt: TGTGCCAGCAGTTTGGGACAGGGGTACCAAGAGACCCAGTACTTC
d_call: TRBD1; cdr3_length: 15; j_call: TRBJ1-6; v_call: TRBV6-2/TRBV6-3; clone_size: few; cdr3_aa: CASKFGRGRNSPLHF; cdr3_nt: TGTGCCAGCAAATTCGGCAGGGGGCGGAATTCACCCCTCCACTTT